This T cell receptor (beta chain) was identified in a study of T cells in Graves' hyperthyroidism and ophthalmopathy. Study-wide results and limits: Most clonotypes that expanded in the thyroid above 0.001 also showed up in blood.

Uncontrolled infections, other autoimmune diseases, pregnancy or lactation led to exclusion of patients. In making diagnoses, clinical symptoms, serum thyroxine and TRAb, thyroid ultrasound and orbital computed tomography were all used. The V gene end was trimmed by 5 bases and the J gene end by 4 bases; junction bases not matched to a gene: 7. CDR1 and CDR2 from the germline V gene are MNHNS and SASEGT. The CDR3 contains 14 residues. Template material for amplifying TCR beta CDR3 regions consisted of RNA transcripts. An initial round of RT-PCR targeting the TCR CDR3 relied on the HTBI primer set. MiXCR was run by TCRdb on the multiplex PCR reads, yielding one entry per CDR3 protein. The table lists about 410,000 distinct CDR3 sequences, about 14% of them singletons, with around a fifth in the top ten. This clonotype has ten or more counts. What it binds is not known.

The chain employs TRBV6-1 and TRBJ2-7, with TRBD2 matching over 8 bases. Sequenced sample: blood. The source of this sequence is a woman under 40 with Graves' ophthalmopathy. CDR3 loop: CASSPPGTRYEQYF. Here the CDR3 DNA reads TGTGCCAGCAGTCCCCCCGGGACTAGGTACGAGCAGTACTTC.